This TCR beta chain was sequenced for a study of early T cells in non-severe SARS-CoV-2 infection. Findings and caveats of the study: Lookups in VDJdb leaned toward anti-spike CD8 responses and missed private and CD4 specificities.

Individual cDNA molecules each received unique molecular identifiers attached to them. One entry per CDR3 protein, called by TCRdb with MiXCR from the 5' RACE reads. The table records roughly 86,000 distinct CDR3 sequences, roughly 14% of them present only once. The CDR3 totals 13 residues. The V and J ends lost 0 bases and 7 bases respectively, with 9 bases between them. Germline V gene lookup returns CDR1 WSHSY and CDR2 SAAADI. In this sample, this clonotype turned up once. The antigen remains unidentified. Sequenced: whole blood. This receptor was obtained from an adult who was a healthcare worker with PCR-confirmed SARS-CoV-2 infection or an uninfected control (not recorded which). The chain couples TRBV10-2 to TRBJ1-2; possible D gene TRBD1, 5 bases. The CDR3 reads CASSESNGGGYTF. The CDR3 DNA reads as TGCGCCAGCAGTGAGTCGAACGGGGGTGGCTACACCTTC.